This T cell receptor (beta chain) was sequenced in a study of T cell changes during pregnancy in multiple sclerosis. Profiled with immunoSEQ multiplex PCR; TCRdb holds only in-frame clones, not every one. The table shows some 53,000 clones, with 85% to 95% occurring only once. Unmatched junction bases numbered 8, after V lost 11 bases and J lost 9 bases. Germline V lookup: CDR1 SNHLY, CDR2 FYNNEI. This CDR3 has 11 amino acids. V gene TRBV2 combines with J gene TRBJ2-5; 8 positions match TRBD2. The starting material was CD4+ T cells from peripheral blood mononuclear cells, obtained in the third trimester of pregnancy. The receptor's source is a female donor with multiple sclerosis, enrolled in a pregnancy study. CDR3 amino acids: CAGGTGGPQYF. Written as DNA, the CDR3 is TGTGCCGGCGGTACGGGGGGGCCCCAGTACTTC.